The clone carrying this TCR beta chain has more than one count but fewer than ten. Its antigen is not identified. The identical CDR3 is also encoded by other nucleotide sequences in the sample. This PCR relied on a set of 60 Vbeta primers and 13 Jbeta primers. Clones were sequenced by immunoSEQ multiplex PCR, and TCRdb holds only the in-frame ones, with some missing. The table has around 200,000 clones, about 80% seen once. The CDR3 runs 13 residues. The germline CDR1 and CDR2 sequences are GTSNPN and SVGIG (reference sequence). The V and J ends lost 4 bases and 7 bases, in that order; junction bases with no gene match: 3. This sample is drawn from a study of cytomegalovirus exposure and HLA in healthy donors. General study results and limits: For most TCR beta V segments, an earlier analysis put the productive rate at about 90% or about 30% of the time.

This TCR was sampled from a woman between 50 and 59 years old in good health and CMV-seronegative. The chain carries TRBV30 and TRBJ1-6; 8 bases are a match to TRBD1. Sequences were obtained from PBMCs. Here the CDR3 DNA reads TGTGCCTGGACAGGGGGCCTCAATTCACCCCTCCACTTT. It translates to CAWTGGLNSPLHF. The full variable domain, in which reference TRBV30 and TRBJ1-6 provide the parts outside the CDR3, is SQTIHQWPATLVQPVGSPLSLECTVEGTSNPNLYWYRQAAGRGLQLLFYSVGIGQISSEVPQNLSASRPQDRQFILSSKKLLLSDSGFYLCAWTGGLNSPLHFGNGTRLTVT.